These 15 T cell receptor beta chains were all obtained from the same sample, sequenced in a study of cytomegalovirus exposure and HLA in healthy donors. The PCR contained 60 Vbeta and 13 Jbeta primers. Libraries were prepared by immunoSEQ multiplex PCR; TCRdb keeps only in-frame clonotypes and omits some of them. The sample lists around 210,000 clones; under 85% were seen once. Sequenced: PBMCs. The receptors here all came from a man aged 50 to 60 in good health and CMV-seronegative.

This clone was found a few times. V is TRBV7-9 and J is TRBJ1-1; 12 nucleotides align to TRBD1. Germline trimming cut 3 bases from V and 4 bases from J; bases unmatched to any gene: 0. In germline, CDR1 is SEHNR, CDR2 FQNEAQ (reference sequence). This CDR3 has 14 amino acids. CDR3 bases: TGTGCCAGCAGCTTGGGACAGGGGGCCACTGAAGCTTTCTTT. Its protein is CASSLGQGATEAFF.

The chain combines TRBV6-1 with TRBJ2-5; 10 bases fit TRBD1. Near its end, the DNA agrees better with TRBJ2-7, so the J call may be wrong. The CDR3 is 15 amino acids. Germline CDR1 MNHNS, CDR2 SASEGT. The CDR3 loop reads CASTRGQGQGYEQYF. DNA for the CDR3: TGTGCCAGCACCAGGGGACAGGGACAGGGGTACGAGCAGTACTTC.

This chain links TRBV5-6 with TRBJ1-2; D unresolved. This CDR3 is built from 15 residues. Trimming pared 0 bases from V and 4 bases from J, leaving 13 bases between. CDR1 and CDR2 (germline): SGHDT, YYEEEE. The CDR3 reads CASSLDLAGLYGYTF. The CDR3, as DNA: TGTGCCAGCAGCTTGGATTTGGCAGGCCTCTATGGCTACACCTTC.

This sequence joins TRBV7-3 and TRBJ1-1; TRBD1 matches at 8 bases. Germline V lookup: CDR1 SGHTA, CDR2 FQGTGA. J lost 0 bases, V lost 5 bases, and 5 bases had no gene match. This CDR3 contains 15 residues. The CDR3 is CASSPVTGVNTEAFF. The CDR3 DNA follows: TGTGCCAGCAGCCCCGTGACAGGGGTGAACACTGAAGCTTTCTTT.

The rearrangement joins TRBV6-6 to TRBJ2-5, with 10 bases that match TRBD1. The CDR3 spans 16 residues. Losses at the gene ends were 9 bases for V and 5 bases for J; bases not matched to a gene: 15. Germline V gene data show CDR1 as MNHNY and CDR2 as SVGAGI (reference sequence). The CDR3 sequence is CASSRDRGSVGETQYF. CDR3 DNA sequence: TGTGCCAGTAGTAGGGACAGGGGAAGTGTTGGGGAGACCCAGTACTTC.

The table lists this clone with a few counts. This rearrangement joins TRBV5-6 to TRBJ2-1; 9 nucleotides line up with TRBD2. The V gene end was trimmed by 0 bases and the J gene end by 9 bases; junction bases not matched to a gene: 10. Per germline, CDR1 SGHDT and CDR2 YYEEEE. The CDR3 spans 16 residues. CDR3 nucleotides: TGTGCCAGCAGCTTGGGTGTTAGCGGGAGTTGGGGTGAGCAGTTCTTC. Residues: CASSLGVSGSWGEQFF.

This sequence joins TRBV2 and TRBJ2-5, with D possibly being TRBD2 (5 bases). The DNA end favors TRBJ2-7, so the J call may be wrong. There are 14 residues in the CDR3. Germline V gene sequence: CDR1 SNHLY, CDR2 FYNNEI. The CDR3 region is CASSAAVGAYEQYF. CDR3 DNA: TGTGCCAGCAGCGCCGCGGTGGGAGCCTACGAGCAGTACTTC.

The J gene is TRBJ2-1, the V gene TRBV7-3; 9 bases map to TRBD2. This CDR3 is 17 amino acids long. Germline V gene lookup returns CDR1 SGHTA and CDR2 FQGTGA. The V and J ends lost 1 base and 8 bases, in that order; junction bases with no gene match: 12. This CDR3 reads CASSLRAGGTPGHEQFF. In DNA, the CDR3 is TGTGCCAGCAGCTTAAGGGCGGGAGGGACCCCTGGGCATGAGCAGTTCTTC.

The CDR3 region is CASSLFYEQYF. CDR3 nucleotides: TGTGCCAGCAGCCTCTTCTACGAGCAGTACTTC. The V gene is TRBV5-6, the J gene TRBJ2-7; D remains unclear. CDR1 and CDR2 (germline): SGHDT, YYEEEE. The CDR3 consists of 11 residues. Trimming cost V 4 bases and J 3 bases, with 5 bases left between them.

Concerning this clone: No conserved phenylalanine or tryptophan ends this CDR3, so it is likely a read error. This sequence joins TRBV6-5 and TRBJ1-5, with unresolved D. The V and J ends lost 6 bases and 0 bases respectively, with 12 bases between them. The germline V gene encodes CDR1 MNHEY and CDR2 SVGAGI. The CDR3 consists of 15 residues. The CDR3 nucleotides read TGTGCCAGCAGCACCGACTCGTATAGCAATCAGCCCCAGCATATT. As protein: CASSTDSYSNQPQHI.

This clone was observed once. The CDR3 nucleotides are TGCGCCAGCAGTGAGTCGGGGACTCCTGCGAACACCGGGGAGCTGTTTTTT. Translating it yields CASSESGTPANTGELFF. The V call is TRBV10-1, the J call TRBJ2-2; possibly TRBD2 for D (6 bases). The germline V and J ends were trimmed by 0 bases and 0 bases, with 11 bases remaining between them. CDR3 size: 17 residues. The germline V gene encodes CDR1 WNHNN and CDR2 SYGVQD (reference sequence).

The CDR3 nucleotides read TGTGCCAGCGGGTTGACAGGCTATGGCTACACCTTC. It translates to CASGLTGYGYTF. V gene TRBV28 combines with J gene TRBJ1-2, with D possibly matching TRBD1 (6 bases). Trimming cost V 8 bases and J 4 bases, with 11 bases left between them. Germline V CDR1 and CDR2: MDHEN, SYDVKM. The CDR3 runs to 12 residues.

The chain uses TRBV7-9 and TRBJ2-3, with 14 bases matching TRBD2. Per germline, CDR1 SEHNR and CDR2 FQNEAQ (reference sequence). Germline trimming cut 5 bases from V and 2 bases from J; bases unmatched to any gene: 6. CDR3 size: 17 residues. In DNA form, the CDR3 reads TGTGCCAGCAGCCCAAGACTAGCGGGAGGGCCCACAGATACGCAGTATTTT. As protein: CASSPRLAGGPTDTQYF.

V and J are TRBV28 and TRBJ2-5; 10 bases are shared with TRBD2. The germline gives CDR1 MDHEN, CDR2 SYDVKM. This CDR3 has 14 amino acids. CDR3 protein: CASASGSWQETQYF. DNA for the CDR3: TGTGCTTCCGCTAGCGGGAGTTGGCAAGAGACCCAGTACTTC.

This clone was recorded only once. The chain uses TRBV4-1 and TRBJ2-5; D unresolved. CDR1 and CDR2 from the germline V gene are MGHRA and YSYEKL. Trimming removed 0 bases at V and 11 bases at J, with 19 bases between. The length of the CDR3 is 15 residues. The CDR3 DNA sequence: TGCGCCAGCAGCCAAGAGTTGACTCTGAGTATGGAGCAGTACTTC. It encodes CASSQELTLSMEQYF.